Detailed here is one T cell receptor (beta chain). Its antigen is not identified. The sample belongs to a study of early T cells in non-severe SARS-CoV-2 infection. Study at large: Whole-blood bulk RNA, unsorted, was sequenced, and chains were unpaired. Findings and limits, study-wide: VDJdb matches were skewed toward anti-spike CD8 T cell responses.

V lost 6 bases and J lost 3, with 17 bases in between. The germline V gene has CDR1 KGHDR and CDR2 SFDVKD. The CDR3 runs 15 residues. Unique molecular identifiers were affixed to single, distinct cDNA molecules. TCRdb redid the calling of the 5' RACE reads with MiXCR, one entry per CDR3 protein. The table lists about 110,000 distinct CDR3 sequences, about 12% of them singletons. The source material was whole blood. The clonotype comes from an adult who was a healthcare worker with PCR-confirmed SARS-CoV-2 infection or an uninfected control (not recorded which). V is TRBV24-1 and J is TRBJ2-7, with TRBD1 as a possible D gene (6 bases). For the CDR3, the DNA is TGTGCCACCAGTTCGGGCGGACAGCTCCGCTACGAGCAGTACTTC. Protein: CATSSGGQLRYEQYF.